This T cell receptor (beta chain) was retrieved from a study of neurological immune-mediated disorders. Overall study context: Of the approximately 35 patients who had multiple sclerosis, roughly 31 had the relapsing-remitting form and 3 had the secondary progressive form.

The CDR3 consists of 19 residues. Germline V gene lookup returns CDR1 SGHDT and CDR2 YYEEEE. The ends lost 3 bases at V and 3 bases at J; junction bases unmatched: 18. The cDNA was generated by 5'RACE with 10-nucleotide random UMIs. TCRdb itself ran the 5' RACE reads through MiXCR, one entry per CDR3 protein. The sample shows tens of thousands of distinct CDR3 sequences, under 4.5% of them seen only once. Libraries from sorted cells used about 950,000 T cells (CD4+ or CD8+). Study-wide points: Levels of TCR clonal expansion peaked in HTLV-1-associated myelopathy and reached their lowest in multiple sclerosis, under those of healthy controls.

This clonotype was recorded a few times. The target antigen is unknown. This chain uses TRBV5-6 with TRBJ1-1; 9 nucleotides match TRBD1. The sequence came from a woman between 40 and 50 years old with multiple sclerosis. Sequencing was performed on CD4+ T cells from blood. CDR3 residues: CASSYSGQGSPLGDTEAFF. In DNA form, the CDR3 reads TGTGCCAGCAGCTACTCTGGACAGGGGTCCCCTTTGGGGGACACTGAAGCTTTCTTT.